Described below is a single T cell receptor (beta chain) sequence and its context. Its antigen is not identified. These data originate in a study of shared clonotypes between healthy human individuals. Study details: CD4 naive and memory got three plates each, CD8 naive two, CD8 memory one.

Profiling relied on immunoSEQ multiplex PCR, and the TCRdb table lists in-frame clones only, not all of them. This table has about 680,000 clones, 90% to 95% appearing once. CDR1 is MNHEY and CDR2 is SMNVEV in the germline V gene (reference sequence). V dropped 8 bases and J dropped 7 bases, with 21 bases sitting between them. This CDR3 is built from 14 residues. Study outcomes and limitations: A generally larger estimated richness was seen in naive subsets than in memory subsets.

Terminally differentiated effector memory CD45RA+ cells were excluded by CCR7 positive selection of CD45RO-negative cells. This chain links TRBV27 with TRBJ2-7; D may match TRBD1 or TRBD2 (5 bases each). Source material: naive CD8+ T cells sorted from blood. This TCR was sampled from a man aged 25 to 40 in good health. The CDR3 loop is CASGAGAGRREQYF. The CDR3 DNA is TGTGCCAGCGGGGCCGGGGCAGGAAGGAGAGAGCAGTACTTC.